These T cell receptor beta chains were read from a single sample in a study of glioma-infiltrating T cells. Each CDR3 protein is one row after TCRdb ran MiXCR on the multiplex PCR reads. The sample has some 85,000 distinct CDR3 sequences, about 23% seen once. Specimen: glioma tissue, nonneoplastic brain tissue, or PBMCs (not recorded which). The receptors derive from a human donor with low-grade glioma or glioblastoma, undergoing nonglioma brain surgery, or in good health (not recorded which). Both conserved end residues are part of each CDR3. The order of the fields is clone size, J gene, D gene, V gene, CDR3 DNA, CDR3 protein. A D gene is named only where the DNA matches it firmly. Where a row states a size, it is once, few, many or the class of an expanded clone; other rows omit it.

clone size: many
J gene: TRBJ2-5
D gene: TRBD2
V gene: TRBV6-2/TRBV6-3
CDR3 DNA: TGTGCCAGCAGTTACTACATGCGACTAGCGGCTACACAAGAGACCCAGTACTTC
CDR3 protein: CASSYYMRLAATQETQYF

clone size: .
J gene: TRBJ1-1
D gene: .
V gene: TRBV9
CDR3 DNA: TGTGCCAGCAGCTTGTCAGGCTACACTGAAGCTTTCTTT
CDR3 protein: CASSLSGYTEAFF

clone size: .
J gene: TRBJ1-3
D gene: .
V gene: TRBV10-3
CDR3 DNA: TGTGCCATCAGTACCTTGGACGTGGGAAACACCATATATTTT
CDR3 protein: CAISTLDVGNTIYF

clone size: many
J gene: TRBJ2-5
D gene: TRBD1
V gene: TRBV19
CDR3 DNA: TGTGCCAGTAGTACCCTTGGACAGGGCCCCAGGGAGACCCAGTACTTC
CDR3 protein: CASSTLGQGPRETQYF

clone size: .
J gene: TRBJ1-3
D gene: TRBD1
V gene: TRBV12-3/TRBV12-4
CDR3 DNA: TGTGCCAGCAGCCCTAGGGGACAGGGCTTCACTAGCAGCTCTGGAAAAACCATATATTTT
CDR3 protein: CASSPRGQGFTSSSGKTIYF

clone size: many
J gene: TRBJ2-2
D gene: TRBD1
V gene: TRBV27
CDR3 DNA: TGTGCCAGCAGTTTCCTCAGACAGGGCGGGTATGACACCGGGGAGCTGTTTTTT
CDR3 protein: CASSFLRQGGYDTGELFF

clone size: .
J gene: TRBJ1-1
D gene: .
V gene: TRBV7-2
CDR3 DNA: TGTGCCAGCAGCGGCGGGGAAAAGGGGGTGAGTAGGAACAATGAAGCTTTATTT
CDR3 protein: CASSGGEKGVSRNNEALF

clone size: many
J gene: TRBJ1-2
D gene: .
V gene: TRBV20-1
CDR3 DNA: TGCAGTGCTAGAGATCCGGGGGGTGTCTATGGCTACACCTTC
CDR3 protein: CSARDPGGVYGYTF

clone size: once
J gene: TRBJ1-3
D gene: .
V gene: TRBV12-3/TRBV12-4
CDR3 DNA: TGTGCCAGCAGTTTATCGGCTGAGGGAGGAAACACCATATATTTT
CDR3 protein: CASSLSAEGGNTIYF

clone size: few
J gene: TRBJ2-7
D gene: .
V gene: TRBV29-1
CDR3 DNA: TGCAGCGTGACGATACTAGCTCGGGAGCAGTACTTC
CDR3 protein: CSVTILAREQYF

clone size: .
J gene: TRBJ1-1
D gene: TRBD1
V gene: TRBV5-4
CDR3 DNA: TGTGCCAGCAGCTTGCGACAGGGGGTTGGCACTGAAGCTTTCTTT
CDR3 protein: CASSLRQGVGTEAFF